The 20 T cell receptor beta chains below come from one sample, sequenced in a study of OX40 agonist ivuxolimab in advanced cancers. Sequencing used immunoSEQ multiplex PCR; TCRdb keeps in-frame clones, though not all of them. Seen here are approximately 100,000 clones, roughly 88% observed once, and the top ten hold 3% to 4%. The sample was CD4+ or CD8+ T cells sorted from blood, taken in a trial of the OX40 agonist ivuxolimab. Every receptor here comes from an adult with an advanced solid tumor such as melanoma, head and neck, liver or kidney cancer.

V usage is TRBV10-1 and J usage is TRBJ2-2; no clear D gene. The germline V gene has CDR1 WNHNN and CDR2 SYGVQD (reference sequence). Between the trimmed V and J ends, which lost 2 bases and 3 bases, there was a span of 10 bases. The CDR3 covers 15 residues. The CDR3 loop is CASSEGFFHTGELFF. The DNA for the CDR3 is TGCGCCAGCAGTGAGGGCTTCTTCCACACCGGGGAGCTGTTTTTT.

The CDR3 region has the DNA TGTGCCAGCAGTGCGGCCAACTCCTACGAGCAGTACTTC. Protein: CASSAANSYEQYF. The gene calls are TRBV2 and TRBJ2-5, with D unclear. With the DNA end fitting TRBJ2-7 better, the J assignment may be wrong. Germline V CDR1 and CDR2: SNHLY, FYNNEI. The CDR3 totals 13 residues.

The rearrangement links TRBV6-5 to TRBJ1-5; 8 bases fit TRBD1. The length of the CDR3 is 14 residues. Germline CDR1 reads MNHEY; CDR2 reads SVGAGI. After removal of 6 bases from V and 5 bases from J, the junction contained 6 bases not matched to a gene. The CDR3 nucleotides read TGTGCCAGCAGCCGGACAGGGATGGATCAGCCCCAGCATTTT. Translated: CASSRTGMDQPQHF.

The gene calls are TRBV18 and TRBJ2-7; TRBD2 might be the D (5 bases). Trimming cost V 2 bases and J 5 bases, with 16 bases left between them. The CDR3 is 15 residues long. Per the germline V gene, CDR1 is KGHSH and CDR2 is LQKENI. The CDR3 DNA sequence: TGTGCCAGCTCACCATCCGGGATCAACCTTAACGAGCAGTACTTC. The encoded protein is CASSPSGINLNEQYF.

V usage is TRBV6-5 and J usage is TRBJ2-5; 11 bases are a match to TRBD2. J gave up 1 base and V 8 bases, and 6 bases lay outside the gene matches. The CDR3 spans 15 residues. Germline V gene data show CDR1 as MNHEY and CDR2 as SVGAGI. The CDR3 spells CASGASGRPQETQYF. Here the CDR3 DNA reads TGTGCCAGCGGGGCTAGCGGGAGGCCCCAAGAGACCCAGTACTTC.

The rearrangement uses TRBV19 and TRBJ1-1; D ambiguous. Germline V gene data show CDR1 as LNHDA and CDR2 as SQIVND (reference sequence). V was pared by 5 bases and J by 5 bases, with 15 bases between. The CDR3 extends over 14 amino acids. The CDR3 loop is CASSRTPRGTEAFF. The CDR3 DNA reads TGTGCCAGTAGTCGAACCCCTCGAGGAACTGAAGCTTTCTTT.

CDR3 bases: TGTGCCAGCAGCTTGTCTCTAGGGGCGAACACTGAAGCTTTCTTT. This gives the protein CASSLSLGANTEAFF. The V call is TRBV7-3, the J call TRBJ1-1, with TRBD1 as a possible D gene (5 bases). CDR1 is SGHTA, CDR2 FQGTGA, per germline. Trimming removed 3 bases from V and 1 base from J, with 12 bases in between. This CDR3 has 15 amino acids.

The chain couples TRBV6-6 to TRBJ2-2; D is possibly TRBD1 (5 bases). V was trimmed by 11 bases and J by 4 bases, leaving 11 bases between them. The CDR3 has 12 residues. Germline CDR1 is MNHNY and CDR2 is SVGAGI (reference sequence). In nucleotides, the CDR3 is TGTGCCGCCGGCAGGGCCACCGGGGAGCTGTTTTTT. It encodes CAAGRATGELFF.

This clone was seen only a few times. The chain carries TRBV7-9 and TRBJ2-7; a weak D match, TRBD1 (5 bases). Deletions cut 5 bases from V and 3 bases from J, with 14 bases between. From germline, CDR1 is SEHNR and CDR2 FQNEAQ (reference sequence). The CDR3 totals 14 residues. The CDR3 loop reads CASSPWGRDYEQYF. DNA of the CDR3: TGTGCCAGCAGCCCCTGGGGCAGGGACTACGAGCAGTACTTC.

J is TRBJ2-1 and V is TRBV7-8, with D perhaps matching TRBD2 (6 bases). The CDR3 covers 16 residues. The germline V gene encodes CDR1 SGHVS and CDR2 FQNEAQ. V dropped 3 bases and J dropped 0 bases, with 12 bases sitting between them. The DNA for the CDR3 is TGTGCCAGCAGCTTGGGGGAGGCTGCCTCCTACAATGAGCAGTTCTTC. This codes for CASSLGEAASYNEQFF.

The V gene is TRBV28, the J gene TRBJ1-2; 7 bases line up with TRBD1. Losses at the gene ends were 5 bases for V and 8 bases for J; bases not matched to a gene: 11. This CDR3 contains 14 residues. Germline loops: CDR1 MDHEN, CDR2 SYDVKM. The DNA for the CDR3 is TGTGCCAGCAGTAAACAGGGGCCGCGAGGAGGCTACACCTTC. It translates to CASSKQGPRGGYTF.

The V and J genes are TRBV2 and TRBJ1-2, with 9 positions matching TRBD1. This CDR3 is built from 15 residues. V trimming: 7 bases; J trimming: 6 bases; junction bases outside the gene matches: 12. CDR1 SNHLY and CDR2 FYNNEI come from the germline V gene. CDR3 in DNA: TGTGCCAGCATGCCACCGGGACAGGGAAAGGATGGCTACACCTTC. Translation: CASMPPGQGKDGYTF.

The genes are TRBV2 and TRBJ2-1; 8 nucleotides align to TRBD2. In germline, CDR1 is SNHLY, CDR2 FYNNEI. The V gene end was trimmed by 7 bases and the J gene end by 5 bases; junction bases not matched to a gene: 7. The CDR3 has 14 amino acids. CDR3: CASTTRGGDNEQFF. In DNA form, the CDR3 reads TGTGCCAGCACCACACGGGGGGGGGACAATGAGCAGTTCTTC.

Regarding this clone: At one end, the junction sequence differs from germline, possibly due to a read error. The chain couples TRBV5-1 to TRBJ2-1; a weak D match, TRBD2 (5 bases). Germline V gene lookup returns CDR1 SGHRS and CDR2 YFSETQ. This CDR3 has 12 residues. CDR3 sequence (DNA): TGCGCCAGCAACCAAGAGGATCCGGACTGTATCTTC. Its translation is CASNQEDPDCIF.

This sequence joins TRBV19 and TRBJ2-7; 7 bases match TRBD1. V shed 4 bases and J 0 bases; nucleotides not matched to a gene: 12. CDR1 and CDR2 (germline): LNHDA, SQIVND (reference sequence). The length of the CDR3 is 17 residues. The CDR3: CASSKLWDSQNSYEQYF. CDR3 nucleotides: TGTGCCAGTAGTAAGCTCTGGGACAGCCAGAACTCCTACGAGCAGTACTTC.

This sequence joins TRBV5-1 and TRBJ2-5, with D perhaps matching TRBD1 (5 bases). The closer fit of TRBJ2-7 to the DNA end suggests the J call may be wrong. CDR3 length equals 15 residues. Germline CDR1 is SGHRS and CDR2 is YFSETQ. In DNA form, the CDR3 reads TGCGCCAGTTCGCCAATCGACAGTAGCTCCTACGAGCAGTACTTC. This codes for CASSPIDSSSYEQYF.

The genes are TRBV15 and TRBJ2-1; perhaps TRBD1 as D (6 bases). The CDR3 has 17 amino acids. V was shortened by 1 base and J by 14 bases, with 27 bases between the two germline ends. Germline assignment: CDR1 LNHNV and CDR2 YYDKDF (reference sequence). CDR3: CATSRVGTSLRDNDEFF. The DNA of the CDR3 is TGTGCCACCAGCAGAGTTGGGACATCCCTTAGGGACAATGATGAGTTCTTC.

This clone was counted between two and nine times. The genes are TRBV7-9 and TRBJ2-7; D is perhaps TRBD1 (6 bases). This CDR3 has 16 residues. Germline V lookup: CDR1 SEHNR, CDR2 FQNEAQ (reference sequence). The V and J ends lost 5 bases and 0 bases respectively, with 17 bases between them. CDR3 DNA: TGTGCCAGCAGCGTCGTAGACAGGCACAGCTCCTACGAGCAGTACTTC. Amino acid sequence: CASSVVDRHSSYEQYF. Variable domain in full (rest from reference TRBV7-9 and TRBJ2-7): DTGVSQNPRHKITKRGQNVTFRCDPISEHNRLYWYRQTLGQGPEFLTYFQNEAQLEKSRLLSDRFSAERPKGSFSTLEIQRTEQGDSAMYLCASSVVDRHSSYEQYFGPGTRLTVT.

The chain employs TRBV6-6 and TRBJ2-7, with D hard to call. The V gene lost 5 bases and the J gene lost 5 bases, with 13 bases spanning the gap. This CDR3 is 13 amino acids long. Germline V CDR1 and CDR2: MNHNY, SVGAGI (reference sequence). The DNA of the CDR3 is TGTGCCAGCAGTACCCCAGCCGTCCACGAGCAGTACTTC. As protein: CASSTPAVHEQYF.

The gene calls are TRBV19 and TRBJ2-7; D is undetermined. The V end lost 4 bases, the J end lost 9 bases, and 16 bases lay between the germline ends. CDR3 length equals 13 residues. CDR1 and CDR2 (germline): LNHDA, SQIVND (reference sequence). The CDR3 spells CASSTVPGAVQYF. Written as DNA, the CDR3 is TGTGCCAGTAGTACCGTCCCCGGCGCGGTGCAGTACTTC. Complete variable domain (other parts from reference TRBV19 and TRBJ2-7): DGGITQSPKYLFRKEGQNVTLSCEQNLNHDAMYWYRQDPGQGLRLIYYSQIVNDFQKGDIAEGYSVSREKKESFPLTVTSAQKNPTAFYLCASSTVPGAVQYFGPGTRLTVT.